These 22 T cell receptor beta chains were sequenced from one sample in a study of cytomegalovirus exposure and HLA in healthy donors. Primers: 60 Vbeta forward and 13 Jbeta reverse. The assay was immunoSEQ multiplex PCR, and TCRdb's table has in-frame clones only and misses some. The repertoire has 170,000 or so clones, 80% of them found once; the top ten carry approximately 6.8%. Material: PBMCs. Receptors were obtained from a male donor in good health and CMV-seropositive.

The J gene is TRBJ1-1, the V gene TRBV15; 8 nucleotides agree with TRBD1. The J segment lost 7 bases and the V segment lost 3 bases, leaving 7 bases of the junction unmatched. This CDR3 comprises 14 residues. Germline V CDR1 and CDR2: LNHNV, YYDKDF (reference sequence). CDR3 bases: TGTGCCACCAGCAGCTGGACAGGGTCTGATGAAGCTTTCTTT. Translation gives CATSSWTGSDEAFF.

The genes are TRBV27 and TRBJ2-7, with D possibly being TRBD1 (6 bases). The CDR3 has 14 amino acids. The germline CDR1 and CDR2 sequences are MNHEY and SMNVEV (reference sequence). V lost 3 bases and J 5 bases, leaving 14 bases between the germline ends. The CDR3 protein is CASSFRGSVHEQYF. The CDR3 DNA reads as TGTGCCAGCAGTTTCAGGGGCAGTGTGCACGAGCAGTACTTC.

V and J are TRBV5-5 and TRBJ2-1, with TRBD2 matching over 10 bases. Germline CDR1 reads SGHKS; CDR2 reads YYEKEE (reference sequence). The V segment lost 4 bases and the J segment 2 bases; nucleotides outside the gene matches: 3. This CDR3 is built from 15 residues. CDR3 nucleotides: TGTGCCAGCAGCCGGGGACTAGCGACCTACAATGAGCAGTTCTTC. This gives the protein CASSRGLATYNEQFF.

V usage is TRBV6-6 and J usage is TRBJ1-5, with 7 bases fitting TRBD1. This CDR3 spans 16 amino acids. CDR1 is MNHNY and CDR2 is SVGAGI in the germline V gene (reference sequence). The V segment lost 2 bases and the J segment 0 bases; nucleotides outside the gene matches: 4. CDR3 loop: CASSYGWDSSNQPQHF. CDR3 nucleotide sequence: TGTGCCAGCAGTTACGGGTGGGACAGTAGCAATCAGCCCCAGCATTTT.

Written as DNA, the CDR3 is TGTGCCAGCAGCTTGGCGCCCGTCGAGGGACACCAAACCTCCTACGAGCAGTACTTC. Residues: CASSLAPVEGHQTSYEQYF. This chain joins TRBV5-4 and TRBJ2-7, with D maybe TRBD1 (6 bases). The CDR3 contains 19 residues. Germline values: CDR1 SGHNT, CDR2 YYREEE (reference sequence). Trimming removed 0 bases from V and 0 bases from J, with 22 bases in between.

This sequence joins TRBV27 and TRBJ2-7; tentatively, D is TRBD1 (6 bases). Germline values: CDR1 MNHEY, CDR2 SMNVEV (reference sequence). The germline V and J ends were trimmed by 6 bases and 3 bases, with 12 bases remaining between them. The CDR3 totals 13 residues. CDR3 nucleotides: TGTGCCAGCAGGGGGGCGCCTTTCTACGAGCAGTACTTC. Its protein is CASRGAPFYEQYF.

Concerning this clone: One end of the junction fails to match germline, which may point to a read error. The chain combines TRBV7-9 with TRBJ2-7; D is perhaps TRBD2 (6 bases). Germline loops: CDR1 SEHNR, CDR2 FQNEAQ (reference sequence). CDR3 length equals 16 residues. CDR3 protein: CSSSLFQGLSSYEQYF. For the CDR3, the DNA is TGTTCCAGCAGCTTATTTCAGGGACTCAGCTCCTACGAGCAGTACTTC.

The chain has TRBV19 and TRBJ2-3, with D perhaps TRBD2 (5 bases). CDR3 length: 12 amino acids. Trimming took off 4 bases at V and 3 bases at J, with 5 bases between the two ends. CDR1 and CDR2 (germline): LNHDA, SQIVND (reference sequence). CDR3: CASSSGTDTQYF. CDR3 nucleotide sequence: TGTGCCAGTAGTAGCGGGACAGATACGCAGTATTTT.

The V call is TRBV6-5, the J call TRBJ1-2, with 7 bases lining up with TRBD1. Germline loops: CDR1 MNHEY, CDR2 SVGAGI. The V and J ends lost 5 bases and 5 bases, in that order; junction bases with no gene match: 8. The CDR3 covers 14 residues. The CDR3 reads CASSRRGARYGYTF. The CDR3, as DNA: TGTGCCAGCAGTCGCAGGGGGGCGCGTTATGGCTACACCTTC.

The chain links TRBV19 to TRBJ2-2; 15 positions agree with TRBD2. The germline CDR1 and CDR2 sequences are LNHDA and SQIVND (reference sequence). V was pared by 5 bases and J by 2 bases, with 6 bases of the junction left unmatched. The CDR3 runs 18 residues. The CDR3 reads CASSLGLAGGTNTGELFF. Written as DNA, the CDR3 is TGTGCCAGTAGTTTGGGACTAGCGGGAGGAACTAACACCGGGGAGCTGTTTTTT.

Regarding this clone: In the same sample, other DNA sequences code for this CDR3. The DNA of the CDR3 is TGTGCCAGTGGGACAGGGGCAACCATTCAGTACTTC. Protein: CASGTGATIQYF. The chain links TRBV14 to TRBJ2-4, with TRBD1 matching over 10 bases. Germline V gives CDR1 SGHDN, CDR2 FVKESK. The length of the CDR3 is 12 residues. The junction had 5 bases not matched to a gene; V was cut back by 9 bases and J by 9 bases.

The V gene is TRBV27, the J gene TRBJ1-5; no definite D call. CDR3 length equals 14 residues. Trimming shortened V by 6 bases and J by 2 bases, and 11 bases separated the two germline ends. Germline-derived CDR1 and CDR2 are MNHEY and SMNVEV (reference sequence). In DNA, the CDR3 is TGTGCCAGCAGCCGGGAACCCGGCAATCAGCCCCAGCATTTT. This sequence encodes CASSREPGNQPQHF.

The chain uses TRBV18 and TRBJ2-4; 8 nucleotides agree with TRBD1. Germline V gene data show CDR1 as KGHSH and CDR2 as LQKENI. The CDR3 consists of 14 residues. V lost 3 bases to trimming and J lost 6 bases; unmatched junction nucleotides: 4. CDR3 DNA: TGTGCCAGCTCACCCCAGGGGGCGTCAAACATTCAGTACTTC. Its protein is CASSPQGASNIQYF.

This clone was counted only a few times. The V call is TRBV6-4, the J call TRBJ1-2; 9 bases fit TRBD1. Germline trimming cut 6 bases from V and 8 bases from J; bases unmatched to any gene: 4. This CDR3 region has 12 residues. Looked up from germline, CDR1 is MRHNA and CDR2 is SNTAGT. DNA of the CDR3: TGTGCCAGCAGGAAAACAGGGGGCGGCTACACCTTC. The encoded protein is CASRKTGGGYTF.

The genes are TRBV6-4 and TRBJ2-5; D is perhaps TRBD1 (5 bases). V lost 5 bases and J 1 base, leaving 8 bases between the germline ends. Germline CDR1 reads MRHNA; CDR2 reads SNTAGT. This CDR3 is built from 13 residues. The CDR3 region has the DNA TGTGCCAGCAGTAGGACACTCCAAGAGACCCAGTACTTC. Translated: CASSRTLQETQYF.

The chain recombines TRBV19 with TRBJ1-6, with a tentative D call TRBD1 (5 bases). The CDR3 length is 15 residues. CDR1 is LNHDA, CDR2 SQIVND, per germline (reference sequence). V dropped 11 bases and J dropped 4 bases, with 18 bases sitting between them. CDR3 protein: CACRVLGVYNSPLHF. DNA of the CDR3: TGTGCCTGCCGAGTCCTAGGGGTGTATAATTCACCCCTCCACTTT.

V is TRBV6-5 and J is TRBJ2-7; 10 nucleotides line up with TRBD2. The CDR3 spans 15 residues. The germline gives CDR1 MNHEY, CDR2 SVGAGI. Trimming cost V 7 bases and J 3 bases; bases outside gene matches: 9. DNA of the CDR3: TGTGCCAGCACTCCCGCTCTAGCGGGGGTCTACGAGCAGTACTTC. This gives the protein CASTPALAGVYEQYF.

The rearrangement uses TRBV7-8 and TRBJ1-2; tentatively, D is TRBD1 (5 bases). Germline V gene lookup returns CDR1 SGHVS and CDR2 FQNEAQ. V lost 3 bases, J lost 10 bases, and 18 bases lay in between. This CDR3 spans 14 amino acids. The DNA of the CDR3 is TGTGCCAGCAGCTTGGTGACAGCTCACCCCCTCTACACCTTC. Translation gives CASSLVTAHPLYTF.

The chain has TRBV14 and TRBJ1-2, with D possibly being TRBD1 (6 bases). This CDR3 region has 17 residues. V was clipped by 9 bases and J by 7 bases, with 30 bases between them. Germline V gives CDR1 SGHDN, CDR2 FVKESK. The CDR3 DNA reads TGTGCCAGTCGTATTACTGGGAGAGGTGGCCAGGGGAGTGGCTACACCTTC. It translates to CASRITGRGGQGSGYTF.

J is TRBJ2-3 and V is TRBV28; 8 nucleotides line up with TRBD2. The CDR3 loop spans 15 amino acids. Germline V gene lookup returns CDR1 MDHEN and CDR2 SYDVKM. V shed 5 bases, J shed 1 base, and the junction held 5 bases outside the gene matches. The CDR3 nucleotides are TGTGCCAGCAGTATAGCGGGATGGGGCACAGATACGCAGTATTTT. Translated, it gives CASSIAGWGTDTQYF.

The chain is built from TRBV11-3 and TRBJ2-5, with TRBD1 identical over 8 bases. The CDR3 has 16 residues. With 0 bases clipped from V and 4 bases from J, the junction kept 7 bases outside the gene matches. The V gene's germline CDR1 is SGHNT and CDR2 YENEEA. The DNA of the CDR3 is TGTGCCAGCAGCTTAGATTTTGGCAGGGGGCCAGAGACCCAGTACTTC. This gives the protein CASSLDFGRGPETQYF.

The count of this clone is one. This CDR3 reads CASSLSIGGGRFGYTF. DNA of the CDR3: TGTGCCAGCAGCTTAAGTATAGGCGGGGGGCGATTTGGCTACACCTTC. The chain employs TRBV7-8 and TRBJ1-2; tentatively, D is TRBD1 (6 bases). V was clipped by 2 bases and J by 7 bases, with 20 bases between them. This CDR3 contains 16 residues. The V gene's germline CDR1 is SGHVS and CDR2 FQNEAQ.